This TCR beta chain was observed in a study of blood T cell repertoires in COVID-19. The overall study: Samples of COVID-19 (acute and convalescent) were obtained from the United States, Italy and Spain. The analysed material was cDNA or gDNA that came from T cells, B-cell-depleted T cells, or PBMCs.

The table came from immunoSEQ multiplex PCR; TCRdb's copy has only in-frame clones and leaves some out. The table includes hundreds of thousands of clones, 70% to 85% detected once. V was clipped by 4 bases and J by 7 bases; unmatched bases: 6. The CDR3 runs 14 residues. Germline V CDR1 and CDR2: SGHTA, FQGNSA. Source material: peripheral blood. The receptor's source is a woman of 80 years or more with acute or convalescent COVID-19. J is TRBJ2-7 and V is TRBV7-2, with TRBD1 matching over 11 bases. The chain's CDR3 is CASSSGQGAGEQYF. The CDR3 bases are TGTGCCAGCAGCTCCGGACAGGGGGCGGGTGAGCAGTACTTC.